The 2 T cell receptor beta chains listed next were all sequenced from one sample in a study of T cells in Graves' hyperthyroidism and ophthalmopathy. The TCR beta CDR3 regions underwent amplification using RNA transcripts as the source. Using the HTBI primer set, a first-round RT-PCR was run on the TCR CDR3. TCRdb itself ran the multiplex PCR reads through MiXCR, one entry per CDR3 protein. Of hundreds of thousands of distinct CDR3 sequences in the sample, 38% were seen once. Sequencing was done on a sample of blood. The receptor set was obtained from a man in his late teens or twenties with Graves' hyperthyroidism.

The chain carries TRBV6-5 and TRBJ1-1, with 7 bases fitting TRBD1. Trimming took 0 bases from V and 3 from J; bases not matched to a gene: 4. Germline CDR1 is MNHEY and CDR2 is SVGAGI. This CDR3 comprises 15 residues. CDR3: CASSYSVTGYTEAFF. The CDR3 DNA sequence: TGTGCCAGCAGTTACTCGGTGACAGGGTACACTGAAGCTTTCTTT.

In regard to this clonotype: A much larger clone differs from this one at a single base, so this may be a read error. The V and J genes are TRBV10-3 and TRBJ1-2, with D possibly TRBD1 on 5 matching bases. The V gene lost 5 bases and the J gene lost 2 bases, with 6 bases spanning the gap. The CDR3 sequence is 12 residues long. CDR1 ENHRY and CDR2 SYGVKD come from the germline V gene. The CDR3 nucleotides are TGTGCCATCAGTCAGGGAAACTATGGCTACACCTTC. It encodes CAISQGNYGYTF.